The 5 T cell receptor beta chains listed next were all sequenced from one sample in a study of spatial heterogeneity in lung cancer. Via MiXCR, TCRdb re-called the 5' RACE reads, giving one row per CDR3 protein. The sample lists approximately 56,000 distinct CDR3 sequences; roughly 7.4% were seen once. Time point of the sample: blood at routine non-recurrence follow-up after resection. Tumor, nontumor lung or frozen PBMC supplied whole RNA that was sequenced unsorted. The material was PBMCs, obtained at follow-up. The receptor source for this set is a female donor with early-stage non-small cell lung cancer.

This clonotype has ten or more counts. The rearrangement joins TRBV20-1 to TRBJ1-3, with TRBD1 identical over 7 bases. CDR3 length: 15 residues. The V segment lost 5 bases and the J segment 4 bases; nucleotides outside the gene matches: 11. Per germline, CDR1 DFQATT and CDR2 SNEGSKA (reference sequence). This CDR3 reads CSASPLGGQGNTIYF. CDR3 nucleotide sequence: TGCAGTGCTTCACCATTAGGGGGCCAGGGAAACACCATATATTTT.

The CDR3 spells CASSINGGANTGELFF. The CDR3 DNA reads as TGTGCCAGTAGTATTAACGGCGGGGCGAACACCGGGGAGCTGTTTTTT. This sequence joins TRBV19 and TRBJ2-2, with TRBD2 as a possible D gene (6 bases). Germline V gene sequence: CDR1 LNHDA, CDR2 SQIVND (reference sequence). With 3 bases removed from V and 0 bases from J, the gap between germline ends came to 11 bases. The CDR3 is 16 residues long.

This clonotype was counted many times. The J gene is TRBJ2-5, the V gene TRBV7-2; 9 nucleotides match TRBD1. V lost 5 bases, J lost 2 bases, and 3 bases stayed unmatched. The CDR3 is 14 residues long. Germline assignment: CDR1 SGHTA and CDR2 FQGNSA. The CDR3 spells CASSTGQGQETQYF. The CDR3 bases are TGTGCCAGCAGCACGGGACAGGGTCAAGAGACCCAGTACTTC.

V gene TRBV6-2 or TRBV6-3 combines with J gene TRBJ2-4; D remains ambiguous. The germline V gene encodes CDR1 MNHEY and CDR2 SVGEGT. This CDR3 has 13 amino acids. V lost 6 bases and J lost 0, with 6 bases in between. In nucleotides, the CDR3 is TGTGCCAGCAGCATCCTAGCCAAAAACATTCAGTACTTC. Its translation: CASSILAKNIQYF.

This clonotype has ten or more counts. This chain links TRBV7-9 with TRBJ2-3; D is undetermined. V shed 3 bases and J shed 0 bases, with 10 bases lying between them. Germline V gene sequence: CDR1 SEHNR, CDR2 FQNEAQ (reference sequence). The CDR3 consists of 15 residues. CDR3 amino acids: CASSLRLSSTDTQYF. In DNA, the CDR3 is TGTGCCAGCAGCTTGAGGCTGTCTAGCACAGATACGCAGTATTTT.